This TCR beta chain was recovered during a study of blood T cells in healthy people across ages. This clonotype was detected a few times. Combining a sample-barcoded 5' primer with a J-beta primer mix, a second PCR ran for about 7 to 12 cycles. TCRdb independently ran MiXCR on the 5' RACE reads; one entry per CDR3 protein. The sample consists of 730,000 or so distinct CDR3 sequences, roughly 44% of them appearing once. CDR3 length equals 14 residues. The ends were cut back, 11 bases at V and 2 bases at J, with 16 bases in the middle. What was sequenced was blood. The chain employs TRBV12-3 or TRBV12-4 and TRBJ2-4, with D perhaps TRBD2 (7 bases). The receptor's source is a woman aged 55-75 years in good health. The CDR3 coding sequence is TGTGCCCCGCCTGAGGGGGGGCCCAAAAACATTCAGTACTTC. Its translation is CAPPEGGPKNIQYF.